The clone carrying this T cell receptor beta chain was seen many times. Its antigen is undetermined. The data are from a study of T cell repertoires in cytomegalovirus infection. Overall study context: It was the public TCR beta signatures that indicated both CMV infection and matching HLA type. General study results and limits: The cumulative frequency of public TCR beta families distinguished individuals who carried CMV together with the relevant HLA. HLA-C-restricted, CMV-specific TCR beta clonotypes were dominant ex vivo.

Germline V gene lookup returns CDR1 LNHDA and CDR2 SQIVND (reference sequence). This CDR3 region has 16 residues. Trimming at V came to 5 bases and at J to 1 base, leaving 10 bases not matched to a gene. MiXCR, run by TCRdb on the reads, gives a single entry per CDR3 protein. The sample lists around 450,000 distinct CDR3 sequences; roughly 10% were seen once. This sequence was found in a human donor in good health (CMV status not recorded). Some clones in this sample may be carry-over from other donors' samples. The chain recombines TRBV19 with TRBJ1-1; TRBD1 aligns across 7 bases. Specimen: PBMCs. The CDR3 loop is CASSLTQGTANTEAFF. The CDR3 DNA reads TGTGCCAGTAGTCTTACCCAAGGGACAGCGAACACTGAAGCTTTCTTT.